Listed below are T cell receptor beta chains from one sample, sequenced in a study of CD8 T cells in ankylosing spondylitis. TCRdb ran MiXCR on the 5' RACE reads and lists one entry per CDR3 protein. The sample holds 290,000 or so distinct CDR3 sequences, less than 25% seen once. The material sequenced was blood, either unsorted or a sorted T cell fraction (not recorded which). The receptors were gathered from a female donor with ankylosing spondylitis or in good health (not recorded which). Each CDR3 is given with its conserved first and last residue. Fields, in order: CDR3 protein, V gene.

CDR3: CASSLEGQVITSTDTQYF; V: TRBV7-3
CDR3: CAIRQGNEKLFF; V: TRBV10-3
CDR3: CATSGTSNTGELFF; V: TRBV10-3
CDR3: CSAPPLSGRKNEQFF; V: TRBV20-1
CDR3: CASSFRLSPSYGYTF; V: TRBV12-3/TRBV12-4
CDR3: CASRLSISEQFF; V: TRBV6-2/TRBV6-3
CDR3: CASNSFLGGRRDTQYF; V: TRBV2
CDR3: CASSPLAKGDTQYF; V: TRBV5-6
CDR3: CASSHPSPLAEFTDTQYF; V: TRBV23-1
CDR3: CASSLAPGVGNEQFF; V: TRBV12-3/TRBV12-4
CDR3: CASSPDQREGKVFF; V: TRBV7-2
CDR3: CASSFKGRSGEAFF; V: TRBV12-3/TRBV12-4
CDR3: CASSGQSGTEAFF; V: TRBV12-3/TRBV12-4
CDR3: CASSVLAGDAGEQFF; V: TRBV7-9
CDR3: CASSLSGRAFEELFF; V: TRBV5-1
CDR3: CAISEGNSGSPKRRETQYF; V: TRBV10-3